The T cell receptor beta chain under discussion was sequenced for a study of cytotoxic CD8 clonotypes in ibrutinib-treated CLL. Looking at the study overall: In all, about a dozen patients were relapsed/refractory, fewer than 16 were treatment-naive and 17 were IGHV unmutated. General study findings and limits: Clonality was higher at baseline than in age-matched healthy donors and tracked circulating CD8+ T-cell counts.

Details on this clone: Its target is not known.

The CDR3 covers 17 residues. Per germline, CDR1 SGDLS and CDR2 YYNGEE. V dropped 2 bases and J dropped 6; count of bases not matched to a gene: 12. Profiled with immunoSEQ multiplex PCR; TCRdb holds only in-frame clones, not every one. Seen here are 130,000 to 150,000 clones, around 90% observed once, and the top ten hold 10% to 12%. The sequenced sample was PBMCs, obtained after 12 months of ibrutinib treatment. This sequence was found in a human donor with chronic lymphocytic leukemia. The chain joins TRBV9 to TRBJ2-1, with 9 nucleotides matching TRBD1. As DNA, the CDR3 is TGTGCCAGCAGCGTGCTCATCGCCGGGACAGGGTCCAATGAGCAGTTCTTC. It encodes CASSVLIAGTGSNEQFF.